Sequencing of this T cell receptor (beta chain) was carried out in a study of blood T cells in healthy people across ages (dated by TCRdb to 2015 to 2017). Turning to the overall study: Template switching captured roughly one uniquely barcoded TCR beta cDNA molecule per two T cells in model experiments. To avoid experimental bias, donors of different ages were randomly spread across the sequencing lanes. The study analyzed two additional independent replicas of 1 million unique cDNA reads from the same blood draw for two donors, one aged 18 to 30 and one aged 80 or older. Using deep sequencing normalized with unique cDNA molecular identifiers, the study measured how TCR beta repertoire diversity changes with age. The donors were split into four age groups: young (average around 16 years), middle-aged (39), aged (approximately 60) and long-lived (more than 80). Results and caveats for the whole study, not just this receptor: Estimates of total diversity from one million sequenced T cells were regarded as lower bounds and underestimates. Because the CMV infection status of the donors was unknown, age-related changes in expanded clonotypes may potentially have been confounded. There was a strong correlation between observed TCR beta diversity and the percentage of naive T cells measured by flow cytometry. Compared with the aged group, the long-lived group had more naive CD4+ T cells, fewer expanded clones and increased TCR diversity, a pattern suggesting age selection. Conclusive comparison of naive and antigen-experienced compartments was prevented by the profiling of bulk unsorted PBMCs. Observed TCR beta diversity per million T cells fell roughly linearly with age, and a significant reduction was already apparent by age around 40.

Systemically healthy Caucasian individuals from Russia, 35 to 40 in total and aged 6 to 90 years, were included as donors. Around 10 milliliters of peripheral blood were collected from each donor into EDTA-treated Vacutainer tubes. Ficoll-Paque density-gradient centrifugation was used to isolate PBMCs, with at least 6.5 million per sample. Trizol reagent was used to extract total RNA from PBMCs, with at least 6 micrograms per sample. The percentages of naive CD45RAhigh/CD27high T cells were determined by flow cytometry on a PBMC aliquot from every donor. The method behind the library was 5' RACE. A second PCR of roughly 7 to 12 cycles was run with a J-beta primer mix and a sample-barcoded 5' primer. Each TCR beta cDNA molecule received a unique molecular identifier from a template-switch 5' adaptor carrying 12 random nucleotides. At least 2.5 million CDR3-containing paired-end reads were obtained from each sample. All of the RNA was converted into first-strand cDNA using the Mint cDNA synthesis kit, with a TRBC-specific oligonucleotide serving as the primer. Following uracil-DNA glycosylase treatment, a first 18-cycle PCR with universal primers M1SS and BC2_uni_R was performed on all cDNA. The authors' pipeline ran thus. Normalization of each sample was performed by random selection of 1 million high-quality reads, each carrying a distinct molecular identifier. Reads sharing molecular identifiers were discarded rather than binned into consensus sequences. MiTCR, set to a Q25 quality threshold and the strictest error-elimination algorithm, was used for CDR3 identification, clonotype clustering and error correction. A nonparametric unseen species model with Euler transformation was used to estimate a lower bound on total TCR beta diversity. In TCRdb, the public reads were trimmed at Q25 with fastp and aligned with MiXCR, with productive beta chains retained. Rows with one shared CDR3 protein collapse into an entry with the most common genes and DNA. The V and J calls follow TCRdb's processing rather than the paper's. In this sample the table shows 1.8 million or so distinct CDR3 sequences, more than 35% of which occur a single time. Under 25% of the sample is held by the ten biggest clonotypes.

The CDR3 has 16 amino acids, counting the end cysteine and phenylalanine. Just CDR3 DNA is preserved here, 48 bases in frame from base 1. CDR1 and CDR2 were assigned from the germline V gene as SGHTA and FQGNSA. Concerning this clonotype: The clone's antigen remains unknown. At one end, the junction sequence differs from germline, possibly due to a read error.

The specimen was blood. In this chain, TRBV7-2 is recombined with TRBJ1-2, and possibly TRBD1, on 5 matching bases. This TCR came from a human donor in good health. The DNA sequence is given as TGTGCCAGCAGCTTAGGAGGCTTACCAACTAGGGGTGGCTGCACCTTC. The encoded protein is CASSLGGLPTRGGCTF.